This T cell receptor beta chain stems from a study of blood T cell repertoires in COVID-19. Looking at the study overall: The United States, Italy and Spain provided the acute and convalescent COVID-19 samples. T cells, B-cell-depleted T cells, or PBMCs supplied cDNA or gDNA.

The V end lost 10 bases, the J end lost 1 base, and 13 bases lay between the germline ends. The CDR3 extends over 13 amino acids. Germline values: CDR1 MDHEN, CDR2 SYDVKM. Original analysis: From reference gene primer amplification, estimates of nucleated cell counts were derived. Some clones are missing from TCRdb's copy, which holds only in-frame ones; the method was immunoSEQ multiplex PCR. V and J calls and clone size follow that table, whereas D and trimming were derived from the DNA. Of about 73,000 clones in the sample, roughly 87% are singletons; the top ten hold approximately 10%. The V and J genes are TRBV28 and TRBJ1-1, with D uncertain. The sequence derives from an elderly man with acute or convalescent COVID-19. The sequencing input was peripheral blood. The CDR3 sequence is CATSPPGNTEAFF. CDR3 bases: TGTGCCACCAGCCCCCCAGGGAACACTGAAGCTTTCTTT.